Listed here are 4 T cell receptor beta chains from one sample, sequenced in a study of CXCR3-negative and CXCR3-positive naive CD8 T cells. Researchers prepared the TRB cDNA libraries using 5' RACE with UMI labels. TCRdb re-called the 5' RACE reads; one entry per CDR3 protein, DNA not given. Its clone listing holds about 41,000 distinct CDR3 sequences. Sample: naive CXCR3- CD8+ T cells from blood. Subset in this sample: CD45RO-CCR7+CD27+CD95- naive CD8+ T cells lacking CXCR3 (TNR3-). These receptor sequences come from a human donor in good health. Some clones in this sample may be carry-over from other donors' samples.

The CDR3: CASSQDRDSSYNEQFF. The J gene is TRBJ2-1, the V gene TRBV4-3; with no DNA, the TCRdb D assignment of TRBD1 cannot be verified. Germline loops: CDR1 LGHNA, CDR2 YSLEER. The CDR3 extends over 16 amino acids.

The chain joins TRBV20-1 to TRBJ2-7. The CDR3 consists of 15 residues. Per germline, CDR1 DFQATT and CDR2 SNEGSKA (reference sequence). CDR3 region: CSARDEEKPFYEQYF.

This chain links TRBV15 with TRBJ2-1; TCRdb lists TRBD1, though no DNA is available to test this call. Per the germline V gene, CDR1 is LNHNV and CDR2 is YYDKDF (reference sequence). This CDR3 region has 14 residues. CDR3 in amino acids: CATSPGQLLNEQFF.

V usage is TRBV7-2 and J usage is TRBJ1-5; the D call of TRBD1 rests on TCRdb alone, since no DNA is present to check it. In germline, CDR1 is SGHTA, CDR2 FQGNSA. CDR3 length equals 17 residues. CDR3 sequence reads: CASSEPFGQGAGQPQHF.